This T cell receptor (beta chain) was recorded in a study of cytomegalovirus exposure and HLA in healthy donors (TCRdb year 2017). Broadly, across the study: In an earlier analysis of under 750 of the donors, 276 Gb of sequence data and 120 million or so unique TCR beta sequences from about 179 million T cells were reported. About 280 gigabases of sequencing data and approximately 92 million unique TCR sequences made up an early release that covered approximately 650 HLA-typed donors. Of the 398 genotyped donors, 75% to 85% were placed in the genetic ancestry cluster associated with self-reported Caucasian donors. The study aimed to test whether signatures of past pathogen exposure could be identified by cataloging public T cell receptors. The T cell repertoires of under 750 subjects were profiled by immunosequencing and related to cytomegalovirus serostatus. A separate validation cohort of 90 to 150 different subjects was used in addition to the roughly 640-subject first cohort. To predict cytomegalovirus infection status, the study combined high-throughput TCR immunosequencing, statistical association of individual TCRs with disease status, and machine learning. In a later analysis, previously published TCR beta repertoires from 550 to 750 donors were re-analyzed and high-resolution HLA genotyping was added so that TCR occurrence patterns could be studied. Rather than drawing on any new phenotypic data, the later analysis identified candidate immune exposures from TCR beta sequences and the way those sequences occurred across donors. In an earlier analysis of more than 550 of the donors, high-throughput TCR beta sequencing was used to judge whether each TCR beta V gene segment behaved as functional or pseudogenic. Donor age, sex, ethnicity and CMV serostatus were collected together with the repertoire data. A later genetic analysis took genome-wide SNP genotypes for about three fifths of the 666 donors and used that subset as a discovery cohort. Every repertoire in the discovery cohort had been generated on one and the same sequencing platform. HLA typing included class I and class II loci at four-digit resolution. Typing coverage varied by locus: about 629-640 donors for A, B, C, DRB1 and DQB1; approximately 520 for DQA1; 600 to 610 for DPA1; around 450 for DPB1. Roughly five DR-DQ haplotypes were handled as single units for association and clustering, since linkage in the cohort was strong. Among some 400 genotyped donors of the cohort, an average of about 220,000 unique TCR beta nucleotide sequences was sequenced per donor, of which roughly 17% were non-productive. Study-wide conclusions, independent of this receptor: V-gene and J-gene trimming of TCR beta chains was associated with a missense DCLRE1C variant in a later genetic analysis, and the association was replicated in an independent cohort. The study listed 164 TCR beta chains as associated with cytomegalovirus. A later analysis reported that several top co-occurrence clusters appeared linked to parvovirus B19, influenza, CMV and Epstein-Barr virus. The authors suggested that the approach could potentially be extended to other disease states and immunological phenotypes. Across donors, most TCR sequences were observed very rarely, whereas some public TCRs were present in many individuals. Because HLA typing was missing for some donors at each locus, association tests included only the typed subset. According to a later analysis, TCR association rates differed among HLA loci, with DRB1 alleles showing the most associated TCRs and HLA-C alleles showing the fewest. Only TCR beta chains were sequenced in this cohort, and the absence of alpha or paired-chain data limited detectable features. When HLA alleles, especially DR and DQ, strongly co-occurred, attributing TCR associations to individual alleles was difficult. The only immune exposure information available for the cohort was CMV serostatus. Around 16 rarely observed V segments, including chromosome 9 orphons, were excluded from the earlier analysis of about 500 of the donors because counts were too low. In a later analysis, HLA-associated TCR beta chains were found to be more clonally expanded and to have lower generation probabilities than equally common non-associated chains. Specific HLA alleles were associated with 16,951 TCR beta sequences at a false discovery rate of 0.05 in a later analysis. According to a later analysis, most CMV-associated TCR beta chains appeared to be HLA-restricted, and the HLA associations seemed to be driven largely by CMV exposure. Cytomegalovirus status was reported to be diagnosed by the classifier with high specificity and sensitivity in both the original and validation cohorts. Linkage disequilibrium might explain the correlated functional status among segregating V segments, but an unknown experimental factor could not be excluded. Compared with the roughly 720-donor mean, donors in an Asian-associated ancestry cluster had fewer N-insertions in productive TCRs, according to a later genetic analysis. An earlier analysis of 450 to 750 of the donors showed that most TCR beta V segments appeared in productive rearrangements either about 90% or about 30% of the time, which broadly matched IMGT annotations. A further reported finding was that TCR beta sequences accurately predicted the HLA-A and HLA-B alleles for most subjects in the first cohort. Roughly uniform sequencing depth across donors was assumed in presence/absence analyses, although this assumption may not hold. A few of the identified cytomegalovirus-associated TCR beta chains were confirmed in vitro to be specific for cytomegalovirus antigens. The 87-base-pair reads could not distinguish some IMGT-functional V segments, including TRBV6-2 and TRBV6-3, so those segments were excluded. A cluster of highly shared sequence variants was judged likely to be a technical artifact of the sequencing pipeline.

The method was the immunoSEQ multiplex PCR assay. For the multiplex PCR, a mixture combining 60 forward primers for TCR Vbeta segments and 13 reverse primers for TCR Jbeta segments was used. Amplification of the CDR3 region of rearranged TCR beta genes was performed with a multiplex PCR assay on genomic DNA. On the Illumina HiSeq System, the amplified TCR beta libraries were sequenced as 87-base-pair reads. The study's processing was this. A later analysis counted around 72 million unique TCR beta chains across the 650 to 800 repertoires, and roughly 9.9 million of these chains were shared by at least two donors. A nearest-neighbor algorithm error-corrected the raw reads and collapsed the reads into unique sequences, merging closely related sequences to remove PCR and sequencing errors. V, D and J gene segments were assigned by aligning CDR3 sequences to IMGT reference sequences. For a sequence to be retained, a match of at least six nucleotides was required to both a V gene segment and a J gene segment. A rearrangement was called productive if the CDR3 had no stop codons and remained in frame with V and J, and every other rearrangement was called non-productive. Following IMGT convention, CDR3 was defined as the stretch from the second conserved V-encoded cysteine up to the conserved J-encoded phenylalanine. Sequences without an unambiguous match to a single V gene segment were excluded from the earlier analysis of a few hundred of the donors. An earlier analysis of 450 to 650 of the donors called V segments functional above 56.7% productive rearrangements and segregating when the between-donor standard deviation exceeded 5%. A statistical classification framework was built to diagnose cytomegalovirus status from the catalog of TCR beta chain sequences. In a later analysis, TCR nucleotide sequences were compared against IMGT/GENE-DB human TR gene sequences so that V and J genes could be assigned. In a later analysis, CDR3 sequences and most-parsimonious VDJ recombination scenarios were assigned using the TCRdist pipeline. In a later analysis, each TCR beta chain was defined by its CDR3 amino acid sequence together with its V-gene family, and reads without a unique V-gene family were excluded. In a later analysis, approximately 640 highly shared, low-generation-probability nucleotide sequences were removed to address suspected cross-contamination and a sequencing artifact. In a later analysis, a clonal expansion index for each public chain was calculated from normalized within-repertoire ranks of inferred template counts. In a later analysis, generation probabilities were computed using a VDJ recombination model fitted to out-of-frame rearrangements, and the results were checked against IGoR. Hypergeometric tests were used in a later analysis to score TCR-TCR, TCR-HLA and TCR-CMV co-occurrence, with a repertoire-size bias correction applied to the TCR pairs. False discovery rates were estimated in a later analysis by permuting HLA or CMV assignments 20 times. In a later analysis, co-occurring TCRs were grouped with DBSCAN, and TCRdist sequence similarity was added when clustering was performed within HLA-allele-positive subsets. Co-occurrence clustering excluded repertoires with fewer than 30,000 or more than 120,000 public chains, plus five with anomalous nucleotide sharing. This immuneACCESS table, as held by TCRdb, lists in-frame sequences with V and J called but not all clones. Of the missing ones, under half trace to an unresolved V gene in checked studies; the others have no known cause. V, J and clone size reflect that table, while D and trimming were determined from the DNA. This sample has roughly 120,000 clones in its table, and around 77% of those were observed once. Around 4% of the sample is taken by the ten largest.

The cohort was made up of approximately 700 healthy bone marrow donors. All cohort members were sampled while nominally healthy, although unrecorded immune exposures were likely present. Of the 650 to 700 cohort members, roughly 300 had positive CMV serostatus and roughly 350 had negative CMV serostatus, and CMV serostatus was not recorded for the donor. A peripheral blood sample was collected from each donor, and TCR beta sequencing was performed on peripheral blood mononuclear cells. The Qiagen DNeasy Blood Extraction Kit was used to extract genomic DNA from the blood cell samples. The CDR3 sequence holds 13 residues, the cysteine and phenylalanine included. Just CDR3 DNA is preserved here, 39 bases in frame from base 1. The germline V and J ends show losses of 5 bases and 7 bases respectively, and no gene match explains 4 bases of the junction. CDR1 SGHVS and CDR2 FQNEAQ were looked up in the germline V gene.

Note on this clone: No cognate antigen has been identified for it. Within one base of it there is no much larger clone, and no base qualities were kept.

The chain couples TRBV7-8 to TRBJ1-1; 10 of the junction bases match TRBD1. The specimen was PBMCs. This TCR derives from a human donor in good health. The sequenced DNA is TGTGCCAGCAGCCCCCGGGACAGGGGTGAAGCTTTCTTT. The resulting protein is CASSPRDRGEAFF.